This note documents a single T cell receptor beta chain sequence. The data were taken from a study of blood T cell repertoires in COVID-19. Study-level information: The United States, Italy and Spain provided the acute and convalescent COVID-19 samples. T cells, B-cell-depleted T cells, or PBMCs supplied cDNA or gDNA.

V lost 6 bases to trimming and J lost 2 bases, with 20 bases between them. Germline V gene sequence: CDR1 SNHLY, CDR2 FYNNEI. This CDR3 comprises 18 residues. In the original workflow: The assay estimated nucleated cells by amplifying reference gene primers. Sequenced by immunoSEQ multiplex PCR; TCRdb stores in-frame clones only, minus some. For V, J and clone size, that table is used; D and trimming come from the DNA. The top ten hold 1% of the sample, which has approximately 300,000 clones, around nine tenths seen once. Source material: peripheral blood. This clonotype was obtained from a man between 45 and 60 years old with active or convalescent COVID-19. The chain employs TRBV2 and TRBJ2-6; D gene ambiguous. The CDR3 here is CASSTTPARSAGANVLTF. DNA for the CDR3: TGTGCCAGCAGCACGACCCCGGCCAGGTCCGCTGGGGCCAACGTCCTGACTTTC.